This entry lists 24 T cell receptor beta chains sequenced from one sample in a study of blood T cell repertoires in COVID-19. Generated by immunoSEQ multiplex PCR, the TCRdb table keeps only in-frame clones and is missing some. Of about 250,000 clones detected, over 75% appear once; the ten largest clones hold 2% to 3%. What was sequenced was PBMCs or T cells enriched from blood (not recorded which). The origin of the receptors is a woman aged 18-30 years who had recovered from COVID-19.

The chain combines TRBV6-5 with TRBJ2-7, with TRBD2 as a possible D gene (6 bases). The germline V gene has CDR1 MNHEY and CDR2 SVGAGI. This CDR3 comprises 13 residues. Trimming cost V 4 bases and J 5 bases, with 12 bases left between them. The CDR3 DNA is TGTGCCAGCAGTTCGGGAGACAGTGACGAGCAGTACTTC. Amino acids: CASSSGDSDEQYF.

The chain couples TRBV6-5 to TRBJ2-3, with 7 bases fitting TRBD2. Trimming removed 8 bases from V and 2 bases from J; junction bases left unmatched: 7. This CDR3 is built from 14 residues. The germline CDR1 and CDR2 sequences are MNHEY and SVGAGI. The CDR3 DNA reads TGTGCCAGCTTCCCGGGGGGACTCACAGATACGCAGTATTTT. Its translation is CASFPGGLTDTQYF.

This clone was picked up one time. This chain joins TRBV29-1 and TRBJ1-1; the match to TRBD1 covers 7 bases. The CDR3 is made up of 13 amino acids. Germline V CDR1 and CDR2: SQVTM, ANQGSEA. With 4 bases clipped from V and 2 bases from J, the junction kept 4 bases outside the gene matches. The CDR3 DNA is TGCAGCGTTGTAGGGACAGCAAACACTGAAGCTTTCTTT. Its protein is CSVVGTANTEAFF.

The gene calls are TRBV10-2 and TRBJ2-6; 7 nucleotides match TRBD1. CDR3 size: 17 residues. Germline CDR1 is WSHSY and CDR2 is SAAADI. Losses at the gene ends were 6 bases for V and 4 bases for J; bases not matched to a gene: 12. This CDR3 reads CASRPQTGSSGANVLTF. The CDR3 region has the DNA TGCGCCAGCAGACCCCAGACAGGGTCCTCCGGGGCCAACGTCCTGACTTTC.

The chain has TRBV12-5 and TRBJ2-7; 9 nucleotides match TRBD1. The length of the CDR3 is 16 residues. J was trimmed by 1 base and V by 5 bases; bases with no gene match: 9. CDR1 and CDR2 from the germline V gene are LGHNT and FRNRAP. DNA of the CDR3: TGTGCTAGTGGTCCCCCCCGGGACAGGGCTTCCTACGAGCAGTACTTC. Translation gives CASGPPRDRASYEQYF.

The chain links TRBV11-2 to TRBJ2-5, with TRBD2 matching 11 bases. V shed 1 base, J shed 0 bases, and the junction held 10 bases outside the gene matches. This CDR3 is built from 19 residues. In germline, CDR1 is SGHAT, CDR2 FQNNGV. The CDR3: CASSLAGISGGGYQETQYF. The DNA of the CDR3 is TGTGCCAGCAGCTTAGCCGGGATTAGCGGGGGGGGGTACCAAGAGACCCAGTACTTC.

This CDR3 reads CASSFLATGGRGGELFF. CDR3 DNA: TGTGCCAGCAGCTTTCTCGCGACAGGGGGCCGAGGCGGGGAGCTGTTTTTT. The chain combines TRBV11-2 with TRBJ2-2; 10 positions match TRBD1. J gave up 7 bases and V 3 bases, and 11 bases lay outside the gene matches. The CDR3 covers 17 residues. Germline assignment: CDR1 SGHAT and CDR2 FQNNGV.

V gene TRBV10-3 combines with J gene TRBJ2-5, with a weak D call TRBD1 (5 bases). CDR3 size: 15 residues. Germline V gene lookup returns CDR1 ENHRY and CDR2 SYGVKD. The V gene lost 2 bases and the J gene lost 5 bases, with 15 bases spanning the gap. This chain's CDR3 is CAISETTAPGETQYF. The CDR3 bases are TGTGCCATCAGTGAGACGACAGCACCTGGGGAGACCCAGTACTTC.

CDR3 DNA sequence: TGCGCCAGCAGCCAAGATCCGTACTACCTGAACACCGGGGAGCTGTTTTTT. Translation: CASSQDPYYLNTGELFF. The chain has TRBV4-1 and TRBJ2-2; no clear D. The CDR3 extends over 17 amino acids. Per the germline V gene, CDR1 is MGHRA and CDR2 is YSYEKL. V lost 0 bases to trimming and J lost 1 base, with 12 bases between them.

V and J are TRBV15 and TRBJ1-2, with 7 bases aligning to TRBD1. The germline V gene has CDR1 LNHNV and CDR2 YYDKDF (reference sequence). The CDR3 covers 15 residues. The trim removed 2 bases at V and 5 bases at J, leaving 8 bases unmatched. The chain's CDR3 is CATSRPTGNGYGYTF. The CDR3 DNA reads TGTGCCACCAGCAGACCGACAGGGAATGGGTATGGCTACACCTTC.

The chain links TRBV25-1 to TRBJ2-1, with D possibly matching TRBD1 (5 bases). The CDR3 runs to 13 residues. Germline V gene data show CDR1 as MGHDK and CDR2 as SYGVNS. The germline V and J ends were trimmed by 4 bases and 10 bases, with 14 bases remaining between them. CDR3 in amino acids: CASSAPGHPEQFF. DNA of the CDR3: TGTGCCAGCAGTGCCCCCGGACATCCCGAGCAGTTCTTC.

The chain recombines TRBV20-1 with TRBJ2-3, with TRBD2 matching 8 bases. CDR1 and CDR2 (germline): DFQATT, SNEGSKA (reference sequence). This CDR3 is 15 amino acids long. V lost 3 bases and J lost 1; bases outside the gene matches: 6. CDR3 coding DNA: TGCAGTGCTAGTGGTTTTAGCGGGGGCACAGATACGCAGTATTTT. Its translation: CSASGFSGGTDTQYF.

V usage is TRBV9 and J usage is TRBJ2-3; 10 bases line up with TRBD2. The CDR3 length is 15 residues. CDR1 and CDR2 (germline): SGDLS, YYNGEE. V trimming: 3 bases; J trimming: 2 bases; junction bases outside the gene matches: 3. CDR3 coding DNA: TGTGCCAGCAGCGGGGGACTAGCGCCCACAGATACGCAGTATTTT. It is translated as CASSGGLAPTDTQYF.

The J gene is TRBJ2-5, the V gene TRBV11-3, with 8 bases fitting TRBD2. In germline, CDR1 is SGHNT, CDR2 YENEEA. V trimming: 5 bases; J trimming: 4 bases; junction bases outside the gene matches: 3. The CDR3 has 13 amino acids. CDR3 sequence: CASSPAGGETQYF. Here the CDR3 DNA reads TGTGCCAGCAGCCCGGCGGGGGGAGAGACCCAGTACTTC.

This clone was counted only a few times. This chain links TRBV4-1 with TRBJ2-4, with TRBD2 matching over 7 bases. The germline gives CDR1 MGHRA, CDR2 YSYEKL. V shed 2 bases, J shed 0 bases, and the junction held 7 bases outside the gene matches. This CDR3 comprises 17 residues. CDR3 region: CASSQRRGGLAKNIQYF. The CDR3 region has the DNA TGCGCCAGCAGCCAAAGACGCGGGGGACTAGCCAAAAACATTCAGTACTTC.

The gene calls are TRBV2 and TRBJ2-7; TRBD1 agrees at 7 bases. V lost 5 bases to trimming and J lost 1 base; unmatched junction nucleotides: 5. Germline V CDR1 and CDR2: SNHLY, FYNNEI. The CDR3 loop spans 14 amino acids. CDR3 bases: TGTGCCAGCAGTAGGGACAGTACTTCCTACGAGCAGTACTTC. Residues: CASSRDSTSYEQYF.

The chain uses TRBV2 and TRBJ1-1, with unresolved D. This CDR3 comprises 14 residues. Trimming took off 3 bases at V and 1 base at J, with 9 bases between the two ends. Germline CDR1 reads SNHLY; CDR2 reads FYNNEI. CDR3 coding DNA: TGTGCCAGCAGTGACGGGTCGGCGAACACTGAAGCTTTCTTT. The encoded protein is CASSDGSANTEAFF. The full variable domain, its missing parts supplied by reference TRBV2 and TRBJ1-1, is EPEVTQTPSHQVTQMGQEVILRCVPISNHLYFYWYRQILGQKVEFLVSFYNNEISEKSEIFDDQFSVERPDGSNFTLKIRSTKLEDSAMYFCASSDGSANTEAFFGQGTRLTVV.

V is TRBV30 and J is TRBJ1-6; D is possibly TRBD1 (5 bases). This CDR3 is 16 amino acids long. CDR1 GTSNPN and CDR2 SVGIG come from the germline V gene (reference sequence). V was cut by 1 base and J by 7 bases, with 17 bases left in between. The CDR3: CAWSDIPGLLNSPLHF. The DNA for the CDR3 is TGTGCCTGGAGTGATATCCCGGGACTTTTAAATTCACCCCTCCACTTT.

This chain connects TRBV27 to TRBJ1-4, with 9 bases lining up with TRBD1. V trimming: 5 bases; J trimming: 8 bases; junction bases outside the gene matches: 9. Germline CDR1 MNHEY, CDR2 SMNVEV (reference sequence). This CDR3 comprises 15 residues. The chain's CDR3 is CASSTSGTGREKLFF. CDR3 DNA: TGTGCCAGCAGTACCTCCGGGACAGGGAGGGAAAAACTGTTTTTT.

The rearrangement links TRBV27 to TRBJ1-2; D is unclear. The V end was cut by 4 bases, the J end by 4 bases, with 13 bases between. From germline, CDR1 is MNHEY and CDR2 SMNVEV (reference sequence). The length of the CDR3 is 14 residues. CDR3 in amino acids: CASSYQNPLYGYTF. As DNA, the CDR3 is TGTGCCAGCAGTTACCAGAATCCCCTCTATGGCTACACCTTC.

The rearrangement uses TRBV5-1 and TRBJ2-3, with 7 bases matching TRBD2. The CDR3 has 16 amino acids. The trim removed 0 bases at V and 4 bases at J, leaving 8 bases unmatched. CDR1 and CDR2 from the germline V gene are SGHRS and YFSETQ. The DNA for the CDR3 is TGCGCCAGCAGCTTGGTGGCGCCCAGCGGGGCAGATACGCAGTATTTT. It translates to CASSLVAPSGADTQYF.

The CDR3 coding sequence is TGTGCCAGCAGCTTTCAGGCAAACACTGAAGCTTTCTTT. It specifies CASSFQANTEAFF. The chain joins TRBV7-3 to TRBJ1-1; D is unresolved. V was pared by 3 bases and J by 2 bases, with 7 bases between. Germline-derived CDR1 and CDR2 are SGHTA and FQGTGA. This CDR3 is built from 13 residues.

The rearrangement joins TRBV24-1 to TRBJ2-2, with D possibly TRBD2 on 5 matching bases. V lost 7 bases and J 5 bases, leaving 19 bases between the germline ends. The germline CDR1 and CDR2 sequences are KGHDR and SFDVKD. CDR3 length: 16 residues. The chain's CDR3 is CATSRNGLGGTGELFF. CDR3 DNA: TGTGCCACCAGCCGAAACGGACTGGGCGGGACCGGGGAGCTGTTTTTT.

On this clone itself: Relative to the germline gene, one junction end is altered; a read error may explain this. V gene TRBV7-7 combines with J gene TRBJ1-3; D remains ambiguous. This CDR3 is 18 amino acids long. Germline V gives CDR1 SSHAT, CDR2 FNYEAQ (reference sequence). CDR3 residues: CASSPLSHGSSAGNTIYF. The CDR3 DNA is TGTGCTAGCAGCCCCCTTTCGCATGGTTCCTCAGCTGGAAACACCATATATTTT.